This T cell receptor beta chain was obtained from a study of cytomegalovirus exposure and HLA in healthy donors listed by TCRdb under 2017. Concerning the study at large: In an earlier analysis of 450 to 750 of the donors, 276 Gb of sequence data and 100 million or so unique TCR beta sequences from 180 million or so T cells were reported. Genome-wide SNP genotypes for about three fifths of the roughly 700 donors were used in a later genetic analysis, which treated that subset as a discovery cohort. Roughly five DR-DQ haplotypes were handled as single units for association and clustering because linkage in the cohort was strong. The number of donors typed differed by locus, with about 629-630 for A, B, C, DRB1 and DQB1, 522 for DQA1, over 600 for DPA1, and 400 to 490 for DPB1. Roughly 300 gigabases of sequencing data and around 88 million unique TCR sequences made up an early release that covered approximately 650 HLA-typed donors. On average, 235,054 unique TCR beta nucleotide sequences were sequenced per donor among a few hundred genotyped donors of the cohort, with roughly 20% of those sequences being non-productive. All discovery cohort repertoires had been generated using a single sequencing platform. The genetic ancestry cluster associated with self-reported Caucasian donors included roughly 84% of the approximately 410 genotyped donors. The study used immunosequencing to profile the T cell repertoires of more than 650 subjects and linked those repertoires to cytomegalovirus serostatus. Along with the approximately 670-subject first cohort, a separate validation cohort of around 110 different subjects was used. A later analysis re-examined previously published TCR beta repertoires from hundreds of donors and added high-resolution HLA genotyping to investigate patterns of TCR occurrence. Both class I and class II loci were covered by HLA typing, at four-digit resolution. Alongside the repertoire data, information on donor age, sex, ethnicity and CMV serostatus was compiled. The study aimed to test whether signatures of past pathogen exposure could be identified by cataloging public T cell receptors. An earlier analysis of around 580 of the donors used high-throughput TCR beta sequencing to judge whether each TCR beta V gene segment behaved as functional or pseudogenic. The study combined high-throughput TCR immunosequencing, statistical association of individual TCRs with disease status, and machine learning to predict cytomegalovirus infection status. Rather than drawing on any new phenotypic data, the later analysis identified candidate immune exposures from TCR beta sequences and the way those sequences occurred across donors.

The protocol used for the library was the immunoSEQ multiplex PCR assay. A mixture of 60 forward primers for TCR Vbeta segments and 13 reverse primers for TCR Jbeta segments was used in the multiplex PCR. The CDR3 region of rearranged TCR beta genes was amplified from genomic DNA by a multiplex PCR assay. The Illumina HiSeq System was used to sequence the amplified TCR beta libraries as 87-base-pair reads. In the original analysis: A later analysis tallied 75 million to 95 million unique TCR beta chains across the 700 or so repertoires, and approximately 12 million of those chains were shared by two or more donors. To remove PCR and sequencing errors, raw reads were error-corrected and collapsed into unique sequences using a nearest-neighbor algorithm that merged closely related sequences. V, D and J gene segments were assigned by aligning CDR3 sequences to IMGT reference sequences. Each retained sequence needed at least a six-nucleotide match to both a V gene segment and a J gene segment. A rearrangement was called productive if the CDR3 had no stop codons and remained in frame with V and J, and every other rearrangement was called non-productive. CDR3 was defined according to IMGT convention as the region running from the second conserved V-encoded cysteine to the conserved J-encoded phenylalanine. The earlier analysis of 500 to 600 of the donors excluded sequences that lacked an unambiguous match to a single V gene segment. An earlier analysis of a few hundred of the donors classified V segments as functional when productive rearrangements were above 56.7% and as segregating when the standard deviation between donors was above 5%. A statistical classification framework was built for diagnosing cytomegalovirus status from the catalog of TCR beta chain sequences. In a later analysis, V and J genes were assigned by comparing TCR nucleotide sequences against IMGT/GENE-DB human TR gene sequences. A later analysis assigned CDR3 sequences and most-parsimonious VDJ recombination scenarios with the TCRdist pipeline. In a later analysis, every TCR beta chain was defined by the combination of its CDR3 amino acid sequence and its V-gene family, and reads without a unique V-gene family were dropped. To address suspected cross-contamination and a sequencing artifact, a later analysis removed around 600 highly shared, low-generation-probability nucleotide sequences. In a later analysis, a clonal expansion index was calculated for each public chain from normalized within-repertoire ranks of inferred template counts. In a later analysis, generation probabilities were computed with a VDJ recombination model fitted to out-of-frame rearrangements, and the resulting probabilities were checked against IGoR. Hypergeometric tests were used in a later analysis to score TCR-TCR, TCR-HLA and TCR-CMV co-occurrence, with a repertoire-size bias correction applied to the TCR pairs. In a later analysis, false discovery rates were estimated by permuting HLA or CMV assignments 20 times. In a later analysis, co-occurring TCRs were grouped using DBSCAN, and TCRdist sequence similarity was added for clustering within HLA-allele-positive subsets. Co-occurrence clustering excluded repertoires with fewer than 30,000 or more than 120,000 public chains, plus five with anomalous nucleotide sharing. This is the immuneACCESS table as TCRdb keeps it, with only in-frame sequences that have V and J called. A part of the clones is gone; compared with another copy, unresolved V genes explain less than half, and the rest is unexplained. The DNA was the basis for D and trimming; V, J and clone size are from that table. Within this sample are tens of thousands of clones, with roughly 66% of them counted one time only. The ten top clones hold roughly 2% of the sample.

Cut back by 5 bases and 6 bases, the V and J ends lie 15 bases apart. CDR1 SEHNR and CDR2 FQNEAQ are derived from the germline V gene (reference sequence). The CDR3 holds 14 amino acids from the cysteine to the phenylalanine. Only CDR3 DNA remains: 42 bases, in frame from the first base. The cohort comprised around 700 healthy bone marrow donors. At the time of sampling, every cohort member was nominally healthy, though immune exposures that went unrecorded were likely present. The donor was CMV seronegative and belonged to the group of roughly 330 seronegative cohort members. A peripheral blood sample was collected from each donor, and TCR beta sequencing was performed on peripheral blood mononuclear cells. Genomic DNA extraction from the blood cell samples was performed with the Qiagen DNeasy Blood Extraction Kit. The paper as a whole reports these results and caveats: Across donors, most TCR sequences were observed very rarely, whereas some public TCRs were present in many individuals. In an earlier analysis of 500 to 650 of the donors, most TCR beta V segments appeared in productive rearrangements about 87% or about 30% of the time, broadly matching IMGT annotations. The cohort was sequenced for TCR beta chains only, and without alpha or paired-chain data the features that could be detected were limited. Sequencing depth was assumed to be roughly uniform across donors in the presence/absence analyses, though that assumption may not hold. Three of the identified cytomegalovirus-associated TCR beta chains were confirmed in vitro to be specific for cytomegalovirus antigens. The 87-base-pair reads could not distinguish some IMGT-functional V segments, including TRBV6-2 and TRBV6-3, so those segments were excluded. In a later analysis, HLA-associated TCR beta chains were found to be more clonally expanded and to have lower generation probabilities than equally common non-associated chains. Because counts were too low, roughly 17 rarely observed V segments, including chromosome 9 orphons, were left out of the earlier analysis of 587 of the donors. A total of 150 to 200 TCR beta chains were listed by the study as associated with cytomegalovirus. Because HLA typing was unavailable for some donors at each locus, only the typed subset was used in association tests. In a later genetic analysis, a missense DCLRE1C variant was associated with V-gene and J-gene trimming of TCR beta chains, and the association was replicated in an independent cohort. A group of highly shared sequence variants was considered likely to be a technical artifact of the sequencing pipeline. The classifier was reported to diagnose cytomegalovirus status with high specificity and sensitivity in both the original and validation cohorts. It was suggested by the authors that the approach could potentially be generalized to other disease states and immunological phenotypes. According to a later genetic analysis, donors in an Asian-associated ancestry cluster had fewer N-insertions in productive TCRs than the roughly 670-donor mean. Several of the top co-occurrence clusters appeared to be linked to parvovirus B19, influenza, CMV and Epstein-Barr virus, according to a later analysis. Linkage disequilibrium might explain the correlated functional status among segregating V segments, but an unknown experimental factor could not be ruled out. A later analysis found that TCR association rates varied across HLA loci, with DRB1 alleles showing the most associated TCRs and HLA-C alleles the fewest. In a later analysis, most CMV-associated TCR beta chains were found to appear HLA-restricted, with HLA associations seemingly driven largely by CMV exposure. Immune exposure information for the cohort was limited to CMV serostatus. Specific HLA alleles were associated with about 17,000 TCR beta sequences at a false discovery rate of 0.05 in a later analysis. When HLA alleles, especially DR and DQ, strongly co-occurred, TCR associations were difficult to assign to individual alleles. A further reported finding was that TCR beta sequences accurately predicted the HLA-A and HLA-B alleles for most subjects in the first cohort.

This clone was counted a few times. Its antigen remains undetermined. No base quality information exists; no much larger clone differs at one position. The clonotype originates from a young man in good health and CMV-seronegative. Material for sequencing was PBMCs. The chain joins TRBV7-9 to TRBJ2-3; TRBD2 is possibly the D segment (5 matching bases). CDR3 region: CASSPNGVVDTQYF. The DNA sequence reads TGTGCCAGCAGCCCCAACGGGGTGGTGGATACGCAGTATTTT.